The 18 T cell receptor beta chains given below trace back to one sample, sequenced in a study of T cells in Graves' hyperthyroidism and ophthalmopathy. Researchers took RNA transcripts and amplified the TCR beta CDR3 regions from them. A set of HTBI primers served as the primers for a first-round RT-PCR of the TCR CDR3. Via MiXCR, TCRdb re-called the multiplex PCR reads, giving one row per CDR3 protein. Here the sample spans hundreds of thousands of distinct CDR3 sequences, approximately 15% being singletons. The sample consisted of blood. Receptor source: a woman aged 18-29 years with Graves' hyperthyroidism.

This clonotype has ten or more counts. The V and J genes are TRBV28 and TRBJ2-7; 11 bases are a match to TRBD2. Germline-derived CDR1 and CDR2 are MDHEN and SYDVKM. Trimming took 6 bases from V and 4 from J; bases not matched to a gene: 8. The CDR3 is 15 residues long. The CDR3 spells CASRPTSGSLYEQYF. CDR3 nucleotide sequence: TGTGCCAGCAGACCTACTAGCGGGAGTTTATACGAGCAGTACTTC.

V usage is TRBV28 and J usage is TRBJ2-6; unclear D gene. This CDR3 has 15 amino acids. Germline V gene sequence: CDR1 MDHEN, CDR2 SYDVKM. V was shortened by 11 bases and J by 0 bases, with 14 bases between the two germline ends. CDR3 sequence (DNA): TGTGCCGACCGAAAGGGCGCCTCTGGGGCCAACGTCCTGACTTTC. Its protein is CADRKGASGANVLTF.

This clonotype was seen only a few times. The genes are TRBV6-1 and TRBJ2-3, with 8 bases matching TRBD2. Germline CDR1 MNHNS, CDR2 SASEGT. This CDR3 region has 15 residues. The J segment lost 1 base and the V segment lost 6 bases, leaving 6 bases of the junction unmatched. CDR3 coding DNA: TGTGCCAGCAGCCCAAGCGGGAGCCGCACAGATACGCAGTATTTT. This translates into CASSPSGSRTDTQYF.

This rearrangement joins TRBV15 to TRBJ2-2; a weak D match, TRBD1 (5 bases). CDR1 and CDR2 (germline): LNHNV, YYDKDF (reference sequence). V gave up 2 bases and J gave up 8 bases, with 15 bases separating them. The CDR3 has 15 residues. Written as DNA, the CDR3 is TGTGCCACCAGCAGACACCAGGGCCAAATGGGGGAGCTGTTTTTT. Amino acids: CATSRHQGQMGELFF.

This clonotype was picked up a small number of times. V usage is TRBV19 and J usage is TRBJ1-2; D is unresolved. The V gene's germline CDR1 is LNHDA and CDR2 SQIVND (reference sequence). The CDR3 is 13 residues long. V lost 2 bases and J lost 4, with 8 bases in between. As DNA, the CDR3 is TGTGCCAGTAGTATACGGGAGACCTATGGCTACACCTTC. The encoded protein is CASSIRETYGYTF.

This clonotype occurred many times. J is TRBJ1-5 and V is TRBV11-2; TRBD1 is a possible D gene (6 bases). This CDR3 has 14 residues. Trimming removed 5 bases at V and 5 bases at J, with 13 bases between. The germline gives CDR1 SGHAT, CDR2 FQNNGV. CDR3 amino acids: CASSPDRTYQPQHF. The CDR3 nucleotides read TGTGCCAGCAGCCCCGACAGGACCTATCAGCCCCAGCATTTT.

About this clonotype itself: A much larger clone lies one base from this, so it may be a read error. This sequence joins TRBV20-1 and TRBJ2-7, with no clear D. Germline CDR1 is DFQATT and CDR2 is SNEGSKA (reference sequence). The CDR3 extends over 13 amino acids. CDR3 nucleotide sequence: TGCAGTGCCCCTCGAATCGCCTCTGACGATCAGTACTTC. It specifies CSAPRIASDDQYF.

This clonotype was observed many times. The gene calls are TRBV2 and TRBJ2-1, with 7 bases matching TRBD1. CDR3 length equals 18 residues. Germline V gene data show CDR1 as SNHLY and CDR2 as FYNNEI. Germline trimming cut 0 bases from V and 5 bases from J; bases unmatched to any gene: 13. CDR3 DNA sequence: TGTGCCAGCAGTGAAGCTGACGGGTTCAGGGGGAAAAACAATGAGCAGTTCTTC. It specifies CASSEADGFRGKNNEQFF.

This clonotype came up a few times. The chain carries TRBV10-3 and TRBJ2-5; D may be TRBD1 (6 bases). V dropped 2 bases and J dropped 2 bases, with 12 bases sitting between them. The CDR3 runs 15 residues. Germline lookup yields CDR1 ENHRY and CDR2 SYGVKD. The CDR3 loop reads CAISELLDSQETQYF. The CDR3 DNA is TGTGCCATCAGTGAGCTCTTGGACAGTCAAGAGACCCAGTACTTC.

The chain recombines TRBV7-3 with TRBJ2-1; TRBD2 aligns across 8 bases. The CDR3 length is 16 residues. Germline V lookup: CDR1 SGHTA, CDR2 FQGTGA. Trimming cost V 4 bases and J 8 bases; bases outside gene matches: 13. The CDR3 sequence: CASSSFAGTSRDEQFF. In DNA form, the CDR3 reads TGTGCCAGCAGCTCCTTTGCCGGGACTAGTAGAGATGAGCAGTTCTTC.

This clonotype came up many times. The genes are TRBV11-2 and TRBJ1-4, with D hard to call. Trimming took 1 base from V and 3 from J, leaving 3 bases between them. Per germline, CDR1 SGHAT and CDR2 FQNNGV. CDR3 length: 13 amino acids. The CDR3 sequence: CASSLGSNEKLFF. CDR3 DNA sequence: TGTGCCAGCAGCTTAGGGTCTAATGAAAAACTGTTTTTT.

The sample holds many counts of this clonotype. The chain joins TRBV4-1 to TRBJ2-3; tentatively, D is TRBD2 (6 bases). Germline V gene data show CDR1 as MGHRA and CDR2 as YSYEKL. This CDR3 has 14 residues. V lost 3 bases, J lost 3 bases, and 10 bases lay in between. CDR3 bases: TGCGCCAGCAGCCAGGAGGGCGATACAGATACGCAGTATTTT. Translation gives CASSQEGDTDTQYF.

The chain carries TRBV4-1 and TRBJ2-2, with D perhaps being TRBD1 or TRBD2 (5 bases each). Germline-derived CDR1 and CDR2 are MGHRA and YSYEKL. V lost 1 base and J 9 bases, leaving 24 bases between the germline ends. The CDR3 length is 18 residues. CDR3 sequence (DNA): TGCGCCAGCAGCCAAGTCGGGACCGGGCCAAGGGGAGCCCGGGAGCTGTTTTTT. This translates into CASSQVGTGPRGARELFF.

The J gene is TRBJ2-7, the V gene TRBV7-2; possibly TRBD2 for D (6 bases). The CDR3 runs to 14 residues. The V and J ends lost 7 bases and 2 bases respectively, with 15 bases between them. Per the germline V gene, CDR1 is SGHTA and CDR2 is FQGNSA. CDR3 bases: TGTGCCAGCATGAGTACTAGCTTAACCTACGAGCAGTACTTC. Its protein is CASMSTSLTYEQYF.

This clonotype was seen a few times. This chain connects TRBV9 to TRBJ1-2, with a possible D match to TRBD1 (5 bases). V lost 2 bases and J lost 2, with 7 bases in between. The CDR3 spans 13 residues. Germline loops: CDR1 SGDLS, CDR2 YYNGEE. CDR3 sequence: CASSVGTNYGYTF. The CDR3, as DNA: TGTGCCAGCAGCGTGGGGACCAACTATGGCTACACCTTC. The whole variable domain, filled in from reference TRBV9 and TRBJ1-2, reads DSGVTQTPKHLITATGQRVTLRCSPRSGDLSVYWYQQSLDQGLQFLIQYYNGEERAKGNILERFSAQQFPDLHSELNLSSLELGDSALYFCASSVGTNYGYTFGSGTRLTVV.

V usage is TRBV11-2 and J usage is TRBJ2-4; D is uncertain. V shed 0 bases and J shed 0 bases, with 12 bases lying between them. CDR3 length: 17 amino acids. The germline CDR1 and CDR2 sequences are SGHAT and FQNNGV. The CDR3 protein is CASSLDPAVRAKNIQYF. The CDR3 nucleotides read TGTGCCAGCAGCTTAGATCCGGCGGTAAGAGCCAAAAACATTCAGTACTTC.

This clonotype was seen at least ten times. The chain has TRBV30 and TRBJ1-1, with D possibly being TRBD1 (5 bases). V lost 5 bases, J lost 0 bases, and 13 bases lay in between. Germline V gene data show CDR1 as GTSNPN and CDR2 as SVGIG (reference sequence). This CDR3 region has 14 residues. CDR3 nucleotide sequence: TGTGCCTGGCACAGGACCGCTATGAACACTGAAGCTTTCTTT. Protein: CAWHRTAMNTEAFF.

The table lists this clonotype with many counts. The CDR3 DNA reads TGCAGTGCTAGCCGGGACGTAGGGTACGAGCAGTACTTC. Encoded protein: CSASRDVGYEQYF. This chain joins TRBV20-1 and TRBJ2-7; D may be TRBD1 or TRBD2 (5 bases each). Germline values: CDR1 DFQATT, CDR2 SNEGSKA (reference sequence). The CDR3 is 13 residues long. Trimming removed 3 bases at V and 4 bases at J, with 13 bases between.